These T cell receptor beta chains were read from a single sample in a study of read filtering for tumor transcriptome and immune sequencing. TCRdb fed the reads into MiXCR, producing one record per CDR3 protein. The sample consists of 48,000 or so distinct CDR3 sequences, roughly 20% of them appearing once. What was sequenced was a population of CD138-negative cells sorted from bone marrow. The receptors were gathered from a donor aged 40 or older with multiple myeloma. CDR3s leave out the opening cysteine and the closing phenylalanine or tryptophan. The order of the fields is CDR3 length, V gene, D gene, J gene, CDR3 protein. D genes are given only for firm matches.

CDR3 length: 14
V gene: TRBV3-1
D gene: TRBD1
J gene: TRBJ2-1
CDR3 protein: ASSQGRGQAYNEQF

CDR3 length: 12
V gene: TRBV28
D gene: NA
J gene: TRBJ1-5
CDR3 protein: ASSLLSGNQPQH

CDR3 length: 13
V gene: TRBV9
D gene: NA
J gene: TRBJ2-1
CDR3 protein: ASTLGGGSYNEQF

CDR3 length: 9
V gene: TRBV3-1
D gene: NA
J gene: TRBJ2-7
CDR3 protein: ASSRSHEQY

CDR3 length: 12
V gene: TRBV10-3
D gene: NA
J gene: TRBJ2-3
CDR3 protein: AISELVGTDTQY

CDR3 length: 11
V gene: TRBV7-2
D gene: NA
J gene: TRBJ2-7
CDR3 protein: ASSLLSGHEQY

CDR3 length: 16
V gene: TRBV6-9
D gene: TRBD2
J gene: TRBJ2-3
CDR3 protein: ASMPAGGPLGGTDTQY

CDR3 length: 10
V gene: TRBV27
D gene: TRBD1
J gene: TRBJ2-7
CDR3 protein: ASKSGGYEQY

CDR3 length: 12
V gene: TRBV12-3/TRBV12-4
D gene: TRBD1
J gene: TRBJ1-1
CDR3 protein: ASSPRQGDTEAF

CDR3 length: 12
V gene: TRBV21-1
D gene: NA
J gene: TRBJ2-1
CDR3 protein: ASNRLAGPNEQF

CDR3 length: 14
V gene: TRBV7-9
D gene: NA
J gene: NA
CDR3 protein: ASSLGGQLLPYEQF

CDR3 length: 13
V gene: TRBV18
D gene: NA
J gene: TRBJ2-6
CDR3 protein: ASSPQGAGANVLT

CDR3 length: 12
V gene: TRBV5-4
D gene: TRBD1
J gene: TRBJ2-1
CDR3 protein: ASSLSRGRNEQF

CDR3 length: 14
V gene: TRBV7-9
D gene: NA
J gene: TRBJ2-6
CDR3 protein: ASSSDRYSGANVLT

CDR3 length: 13
V gene: TRBV19
D gene: NA
J gene: TRBJ2-1
CDR3 protein: ASGRQVSPNNEQF

CDR3 length: 13
V gene: TRBV19
D gene: NA
J gene: TRBJ2-1
CDR3 protein: ASSIASGRLGEQF

CDR3 length: 13
V gene: TRBV3-1
D gene: NA
J gene: TRBJ2-7
CDR3 protein: ASSQVPLASYEQY

CDR3 length: 14
V gene: TRBV27
D gene: NA
J gene: TRBJ2-1
CDR3 protein: ASSPSRASSYNEQF

CDR3 length: 12
V gene: TRBV30
D gene: TRBD2
J gene: TRBJ2-1
CDR3 protein: AWTGLAGANEQF

CDR3 length: 12
V gene: TRBV29-1
D gene: NA
J gene: TRBJ1-5
CDR3 protein: SVADSNSNQPQH

CDR3 length: 11
V gene: TRBV20-1
D gene: TRBD2
J gene: TRBJ2-7
CDR3 protein: SARDGGTYEQY

CDR3 length: 13
V gene: TRBV15
D gene: NA
J gene: TRBJ2-1
CDR3 protein: ATSRGLTSYNEQF